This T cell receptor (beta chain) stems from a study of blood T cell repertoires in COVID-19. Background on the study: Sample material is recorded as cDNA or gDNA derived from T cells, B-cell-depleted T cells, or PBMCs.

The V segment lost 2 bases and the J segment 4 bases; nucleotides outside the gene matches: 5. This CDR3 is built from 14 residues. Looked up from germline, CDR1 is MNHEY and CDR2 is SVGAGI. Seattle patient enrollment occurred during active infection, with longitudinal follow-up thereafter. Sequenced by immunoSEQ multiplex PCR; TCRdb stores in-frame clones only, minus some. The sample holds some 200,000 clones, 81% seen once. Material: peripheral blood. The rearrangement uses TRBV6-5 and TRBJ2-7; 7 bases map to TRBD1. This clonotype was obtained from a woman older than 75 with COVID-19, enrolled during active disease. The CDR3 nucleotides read TGTGCCAGCAGTTACGACAGGGAGTTGTACGAGCAGTACTTC. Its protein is CASSYDRELYEQYF.